Below, 29 T cell receptor beta chains from the same sample are listed, as sequenced in a study of graft-versus-host responses after intestinal transplantation. These receptors have no known antigen. The data were produced by immunoSEQ multiplex PCR, yet TCRdb's version contains in-frame clones alone and is incomplete. The table lists about 88,000 clones, more than 85% of them singletons. Sequencing was performed on unstimulated CD4+ T cells sorted from spleen or lymph node cells, taken before transplant. All receptors derive from a human donor who was the organ donor for an intestinal transplant.

This chain links TRBV5-4 with TRBJ2-7; 7 bases align to TRBD2. V lost 0 bases, J lost 3 bases, and 9 bases stayed unmatched. This CDR3 has 16 residues. From germline, CDR1 is SGHNT and CDR2 YYREEE (reference sequence). CDR3 DNA: TGTGCCAGCAGCTTGGGGGGCGGGAGTGGCTACTACGAGCAGTACTTC. It translates to CASSLGGGSGYYEQYF.

The chain employs TRBV7-3 and TRBJ2-3; 8 nucleotides agree with TRBD1. This CDR3 spans 16 amino acids. Germline values: CDR1 SGHTA, CDR2 FQGTGA. The V and J ends lost 2 bases and 5 bases, in that order; junction bases with no gene match: 9. DNA of the CDR3: TGTGCCAGCAGCTTATCGGACAGGGTGGGGGAAGATACGCAGTATTTT. Encoded protein: CASSLSDRVGEDTQYF. Supplemented by reference TRBV7-3 and TRBJ2-3, the full variable domain reads GAGVSQTPSNKVTEKGKYVELRCDPISGHTALYWYRQSLGQGPEFLIYFQGTGAADDSGLPNDRFFAVRPEGSVSTLKIQRTERGDSAVYLCASSLSDRVGEDTQYFGPGTRLTVL.

In this sample, this clone turned up once. The gene calls are TRBV6-5 and TRBJ1-1; 11 bases are a match to TRBD1. Germline V CDR1 and CDR2: MNHEY, SVGAGI. V was pared by 6 bases and J by 5 bases, with 8 bases of the junction left unmatched. This CDR3 comprises 15 residues. In DNA, the CDR3 is TGTGCCAGCAGCCGCAGGGACAGGGGGTTTACTGAAGCTTTCTTT. This gives the protein CASSRRDRGFTEAFF.

V usage is TRBV30 and J usage is TRBJ1-2; D is possibly TRBD1 (6 bases). CDR1 is GTSNPN and CDR2 is SVGIG in the germline V gene (reference sequence). V gave up 2 bases and J gave up 5 bases, with 15 bases separating them. The CDR3 sequence is 14 residues long. The CDR3 bases are TGTGCCTGGAGTCGAAGGGTGCAGGGGTATGGCTACACCTTC. It specifies CAWSRRVQGYGYTF.

The chain joins TRBV7-8 to TRBJ2-7; D call uncertain. The germline CDR1 and CDR2 sequences are SGHVS and FQNEAQ. V was clipped by 2 bases and J by 3 bases, with 11 bases between them. There are 14 residues in the CDR3. CDR3 sequence: CASSLSPRDYEQYF. CDR3 nucleotide sequence: TGTGCCAGCAGCTTATCCCCAAGAGACTACGAGCAGTACTTC.

The chain joins TRBV7-8 to TRBJ2-1; 8 bases map to TRBD1. After removal of 4 bases from V and 3 bases from J, the junction contained 11 bases not matched to a gene. The CDR3 is 17 amino acids. Per germline, CDR1 SGHVS and CDR2 FQNEAQ. This CDR3 reads CASSSLRGQGSYNEQFF. The CDR3 bases are TGTGCCAGCAGCTCCCTCCGAGGACAGGGTAGCTACAATGAGCAGTTCTTC. Supplemented by reference TRBV7-8 and TRBJ2-1, the full variable domain reads GAGVSQSPRYKVAKRGQDVALRCDPISGHVSLFWYQQALGQGPEFLTYFQNEAQLDKSGLPSDRFFAERPEGSVSTLKIQRTQQEDSAVYLCASSSLRGQGSYNEQFFGPGTRLTVL.

The V and J genes are TRBV10-3 and TRBJ1-2, with D tentatively TRBD1 (6 bases). The CDR3 consists of 18 residues. V dropped 3 bases and J dropped 4 bases, with 24 bases sitting between them. Germline CDR1 is ENHRY and CDR2 is SYGVKD. The CDR3 is CAISDRSRFPTGVYGYTF. The CDR3 region has the DNA TGTGCCATCAGTGACCGATCCCGTTTCCCGACAGGCGTCTATGGCTACACCTTC.

The genes are TRBV19 and TRBJ1-1; perhaps TRBD1 as D (5 bases). Per the germline V gene, CDR1 is LNHDA and CDR2 is SQIVND (reference sequence). The CDR3 extends over 13 amino acids. V dropped 5 bases and J dropped 4 bases, with 11 bases sitting between them. The chain's CDR3 is CASSVQEGTEAFF. The DNA for the CDR3 is TGTGCCAGTAGTGTACAGGAGGGCACTGAAGCTTTCTTT. Looking up the rest from reference TRBV19 and TRBJ1-1 gives the full variable domain: DGGITQSPKYLFRKEGQNVTLSCEQNLNHDAMYWYRQDPGQGLRLIYYSQIVNDFQKGDIAEGYSVSREKKESFPLTVTSAQKNPTAFYLCASSVQEGTEAFFGQGTRLTVV.

This clone has only one observation. The CDR3 DNA sequence: TGTGCCAGCAGCTTCTCCACAAACTCTGGAAACACCATATATTTT. This gives the protein CASSFSTNSGNTIYF. The chain combines TRBV11-3 with TRBJ1-3; no clear D gene. Germline values: CDR1 SGHNT, CDR2 YENEEA. The CDR3 spans 15 residues. Trimming stripped 3 bases from V and 0 bases from J, with 9 bases between.

The chain combines TRBV12-5 with TRBJ1-2; a weak D match, TRBD1 (6 bases). CDR1 is LGHNT and CDR2 is FRNRAP in the germline V gene. This CDR3 contains 16 residues. V was shortened by 2 bases and J by 0 bases, with 13 bases between the two germline ends. For the CDR3, the DNA is TGTGCTAGTGGTTTGACACGGACAGAGGCTAACTATGGCTACACCTTC. Translating it yields CASGLTRTEANYGYTF.

The chain couples TRBV6-1 to TRBJ1-1; 9 nucleotides match TRBD1. Germline V gene sequence: CDR1 MNHNS, CDR2 SASEGT. The CDR3 loop spans 17 amino acids. J lost 5 bases, V lost 2 bases, and 12 bases had no gene match. CDR3 sequence: CASSEYPGQDRGTEAFF. The CDR3 DNA sequence: TGTGCCAGCAGTGAATATCCCGGACAGGACAGGGGAACTGAAGCTTTCTTT.

V usage is TRBV6-6 and J usage is TRBJ1-2; TRBD1 agrees at 11 bases. The trim removed 6 bases at V and 3 bases at J, leaving 6 bases unmatched. Germline values: CDR1 MNHNY, CDR2 SVGAGI (reference sequence). The CDR3 length is 15 residues. The CDR3 region is CASRSRTGGYYGYTF. The CDR3 DNA follows: TGTGCCAGCAGAAGTAGGACAGGGGGCTACTATGGCTACACCTTC.

This rearrangement joins TRBV2 to TRBJ1-4, with 10 bases lining up with TRBD1. The germline CDR1 and CDR2 sequences are SNHLY and FYNNEI. V lost 6 bases, J lost 6 bases, and 7 bases stayed unmatched. The CDR3 contains 15 residues. The CDR3 loop is CASRMWTGGDEKLFF. The CDR3 DNA sequence: TGTGCCAGCAGAATGTGGACAGGGGGTGATGAAAAACTGTTTTTT. Full variable domain (missing parts from reference TRBV2 and TRBJ1-4): EPEVTQTPSHQVTQMGQEVILRCVPISNHLYFYWYRQILGQKVEFLVSFYNNEISEKSEIFDDQFSVERPDGSNFTLKIRSTKLEDSAMYFCASRMWTGGDEKLFFGSGTQLSVL.

In its sample, this clone was seen once. V usage is TRBV2 and J usage is TRBJ1-2; no clear D. Germline CDR1 SNHLY, CDR2 FYNNEI. This CDR3 is built from 13 residues. Trimming removed 3 bases at V and 1 base at J, with 6 bases between. CDR3 loop: CASSEGSNYGYTF. The CDR3 nucleotides read TGTGCCAGCAGTGAGGGCAGTAACTATGGCTACACCTTC.

The V and J genes are TRBV5-1 and TRBJ1-4, with D uncertain. The CDR3 is made up of 14 amino acids. V was cut by 7 bases and J by 0 bases, with 10 bases left in between. Germline loops: CDR1 SGHRS, CDR2 YFSETQ. CDR3 loop: CASAYSSTNEKLFF. CDR3 bases: TGCGCCAGCGCCTACAGCTCAACTAATGAAAAACTGTTTTTT.

The chain employs TRBV6-1 and TRBJ2-5; D is uncertain. The CDR3 contains 12 residues. Germline CDR1 reads MNHNS; CDR2 reads SASEGT. The germline V and J ends were trimmed by 3 bases and 1 base, with 3 bases remaining between them. The CDR3 coding sequence is TGTGCCAGCAGTGACTTCCAAGAGACCCAGTACTTC. Translated: CASSDFQETQYF.

J is TRBJ2-7 and V is TRBV19, with unresolved D. The CDR3 is made up of 14 amino acids. V lost 0 bases and J 3 bases, leaving 9 bases between the germline ends. Germline CDR1 is LNHDA and CDR2 is SQIVND (reference sequence). The CDR3 DNA sequence: TGTGCCAGTAGTATAGATACCAGTTACTACGAGCAGTACTTC. Protein sequence: CASSIDTSYYEQYF.

The chain recombines TRBV7-9 with TRBJ2-1, with 9 bases fitting TRBD2. The CDR3 has 15 residues. CDR1 is SEHNR, CDR2 FQNEAQ, per germline (reference sequence). J lost 8 bases, V lost 5 bases, and 10 bases had no gene match. Here the CDR3 DNA reads TGTGCCAGCAGCCGGCCTAGCGGGAAAGGGTATGAGCAGTTCTTC. It encodes CASSRPSGKGYEQFF.

The chain carries TRBV29-1 and TRBJ1-1; D remains ambiguous. The CDR3 is made up of 13 amino acids. Germline V gene lookup returns CDR1 SQVTM and CDR2 ANQGSEA. Trimming left V 1 base short and J 0 bases short, with 6 bases between. The CDR3 loop is CSVEGQMNTEAFF. CDR3 sequence (DNA): TGCAGCGTTGAAGGGCAGATGAACACTGAAGCTTTCTTT.

The chain is built from TRBV7-8 and TRBJ2-7; 10 bases agree with TRBD2. Germline-derived CDR1 and CDR2 are SGHVS and FQNEAQ. The CDR3 spans 15 residues. With V trimmed by 5 bases and J by 1 base, 5 bases remained unmatched. CDR3 loop: CASSRLAGESYEQYF. The CDR3 DNA follows: TGTGCCAGCAGCCGGCTAGCGGGAGAGTCCTACGAGCAGTACTTC.

The chain uses TRBV19 and TRBJ2-3; 10 nucleotides align to TRBD1. Germline CDR1 is LNHDA and CDR2 is SQIVND (reference sequence). This CDR3 region has 17 residues. The V and J ends lost 2 bases and 7 bases, in that order; junction bases with no gene match: 12. The CDR3 spells CASSIIPRGQGTHTQYF. The CDR3 DNA reads TGTGCCAGTAGTATAATCCCAAGGGGACAGGGGACCCATACGCAGTATTTT.

The rearrangement links TRBV19 to TRBJ1-2; D is unclear. The V and J ends lost 3 bases and 5 bases respectively, with 13 bases between them. Germline values: CDR1 LNHDA, CDR2 SQIVND (reference sequence). CDR3 size: 14 residues. CDR3 nucleotide sequence: TGTGCCAGTAGTATTAGGTCCTCGGGGTATGGCTACACCTTC. The encoded protein is CASSIRSSGYGYTF. The full variable domain, completed using reference TRBV19 and TRBJ1-2, is DGGITQSPKYLFRKEGQNVTLSCEQNLNHDAMYWYRQDPGQGLRLIYYSQIVNDFQKGDIAEGYSVSREKKESFPLTVTSAQKNPTAFYLCASSIRSSGYGYTFGSGTRLTVV.

In its sample, this clone was seen once. The rearrangement joins TRBV18 to TRBJ2-7, with D maybe TRBD2 (5 bases). Per the germline V gene, CDR1 is KGHSH and CDR2 is LQKENI. This CDR3 has 14 amino acids. V lost 5 bases to trimming and J lost 0 bases, with 11 bases between them. CDR3 region: CASSTLGSSYEQYF. The CDR3 bases are TGTGCCAGCTCAACCCTAGGGAGCTCCTACGAGCAGTACTTC.

This clone was counted a single time. The chain combines TRBV6-1 with TRBJ1-1; TRBD1 aligns across 11 bases. V shed 6 bases and J 7 bases; nucleotides not matched to a gene: 7. Germline values: CDR1 MNHNS, CDR2 SASEGT. The CDR3 runs to 14 residues. The CDR3 loop is CASRDRGPSFEAFF. In DNA form, the CDR3 reads TGTGCCAGCAGGGACAGGGGGCCAAGCTTTGAAGCTTTCTTT.

This clone appeared once. The V and J genes are TRBV5-4 and TRBJ2-1; D is possibly TRBD2 (5 bases). Between the trimmed V and J ends, which lost 2 bases and 6 bases, there was a span of 12 bases. Germline assignment: CDR1 SGHNT and CDR2 YYREEE (reference sequence). The CDR3 length is 14 residues. The CDR3 DNA sequence: TGTGCCAGCAGCTTAGCGGCTAAGAGCAATGAGCAGTTCTTC. Translation: CASSLAAKSNEQFF. Drawing the rest from reference TRBV5-4 and TRBJ2-1, the complete variable domain is ETGVTQSPTHLIKTRGQQVTLRCSSQSGHNTVSWYQQALGQGPQFIFQYYREEENGRGNFPPRFSGLQFPNYSSELNVNALELDDSALYLCASSLAAKSNEQFFGPGTRLTVL.

The genes are TRBV9 and TRBJ2-7; 9 bases match TRBD2. Germline V gene lookup returns CDR1 SGDLS and CDR2 YYNGEE. Unmatched junction bases numbered 4, after V lost 3 bases and J lost 3 bases. The CDR3 sequence is 14 residues long. The CDR3 nucleotides are TGTGCCAGCAGCGGAGCGGGGGGACACTACGAGCAGTACTTC. This codes for CASSGAGGHYEQYF.

The chain is built from TRBV29-1 and TRBJ1-1, with D uncertain. The CDR3 has 14 residues. The V gene's germline CDR1 is SQVTM and CDR2 ANQGSEA. Trimming removed 4 bases at V and 4 bases at J, with 16 bases between. The CDR3 DNA reads TGCAGCGTTGGTCCTGACCCGGCGGGCACTGAAGCTTTCTTT. Encoded protein: CSVGPDPAGTEAFF.

The genes are TRBV27 and TRBJ1-1; tentatively, D is TRBD1 (5 bases). CDR3 length: 15 amino acids. V lost 3 bases, J lost 0 bases, and 11 bases lay in between. Germline values: CDR1 MNHEY, CDR2 SMNVEV (reference sequence). As DNA, the CDR3 is TGTGCCAGCAGTTTGCAGGGTAATATGAACACTGAAGCTTTCTTT. Its translation: CASSLQGNMNTEAFF.

This clone appeared once. The rearrangement uses TRBV25-1 and TRBJ1-2; maybe TRBD1 (5 bases). The V and J ends lost 0 bases and 0 bases respectively, with 8 bases between them. From germline, CDR1 is MGHDK and CDR2 SYGVNS. This CDR3 has 15 amino acids. In DNA form, the CDR3 reads TGTGCCAGCAGTGAATATGGGGCTCCTAACTATGGCTACACCTTC. It codes for CASSEYGAPNYGYTF.